What follows are 21 T cell receptor beta chains derived from one specimen sequenced in a study of regulatory T cells in long-lasting Graves disease. CDR3 regions were amplified by Arm-PCR using iRepertoire HTBI primers to build TCR beta libraries. From the multiplex PCR reads, TCRdb called clonotypes with MiXCR, one entry per CDR3 protein. The sample shows almost 450,000 distinct CDR3 sequences, about a sixth of them seen only once. Time point meaning: newly diagnosed GD, antithyroid drugs for less than 3 months. Construction of the TCR library relied on RNA isolated from PBMCs. These data also formed part of another study, on T cells in Graves' hyperthyroidism and ophthalmopathy.

This material consisted of peripheral blood mononuclear cells (PBMCs), taken at new diagnosis, from a patient treated with antithyroid drugs. The receptor source for this set is a woman between 25 and 40 years old with Graves disease.

This clonotype appeared many times. The genes are TRBV28 and TRBJ2-7, with a tentative D call TRBD2 (6 bases). The germline V and J ends were trimmed by 5 bases and 0 bases, with 11 bases remaining between them. CDR3 length: 14 amino acids. Germline CDR1 MDHEN, CDR2 SYDVKM. CDR3 protein: CASSRPGLSYEQYF. The CDR3 DNA sequence: TGTGCCAGCAGTCGTCCGGGACTCTCCTACGAGCAGTACTTC.

The chain carries TRBV6-9 and TRBJ2-7, with a weak D call TRBD2 (6 bases). The V gene's germline CDR1 is MNHGY and CDR2 SVAAGI. V gave up 3 bases and J gave up 2 bases, with 11 bases separating them. This CDR3 is built from 14 residues. The CDR3, as DNA: TGTGCCAGCAGTTACGGAGGGCCCACCTACGAGCAGTACTTC. Its protein is CASSYGGPTYEQYF.

This clonotype occurred many times. The V gene is TRBV7-9, the J gene TRBJ2-1; a possible D gene is TRBD2 (6 bases). Germline-derived CDR1 and CDR2 are SEHNR and FQNEAQ (reference sequence). V was trimmed by 5 bases and J by 9 bases, leaving 14 bases between them. This CDR3 has 13 residues. For the CDR3, the DNA is TGTGCCAGCAGCCGATTGACTAGTTTTGAGCAGTTCTTC. Translated, it gives CASSRLTSFEQFF.

This clonotype was detected a few times. The V call is TRBV6-1, the J call TRBJ1-4; 8 bases agree with TRBD1. From germline, CDR1 is MNHNS and CDR2 SASEGT. Losses at the gene ends were 2 bases for V and 3 bases for J; bases not matched to a gene: 8. CDR3 size: 17 residues. CDR3: CASSERGRGRSNEKLFF. CDR3 in DNA: TGTGCCAGCAGTGAACGGGGCAGGGGGCGTTCTAATGAAAAACTGTTTTTT.

Note on this clonotype: This sequence may be a read error, since a much larger clone differs from it by one base. J is TRBJ1-2 and V is TRBV3-1; the D is unclear. CDR1 is LGHDT, CDR2 YNNKEL, per germline (reference sequence). The CDR3 runs to 11 residues. The ends were cut back, 0 bases at V and 8 bases at J, with 4 bases in the middle. CDR3 DNA: TGTGCCAGCAGCCAAGATTTCGGCTACACCTTC. Protein sequence: CASSQDFGYTF.

In its sample, this clonotype was seen a few times. Here the CDR3 reads CATSRGGPGNTIYF. The CDR3 DNA is TGTGCCACCAGCAGAGGAGGGCCCGGAAACACCATATATTTT. The V call is TRBV15, the J call TRBJ1-3; D is ambiguous. The V gene lost 1 base and the J gene lost 4 bases, with 8 bases spanning the gap. The germline gives CDR1 LNHNV, CDR2 YYDKDF (reference sequence). The CDR3 runs to 14 residues.

This clonotype was found a few times. The chain has TRBV28 and TRBJ2-7, with D maybe TRBD1 (5 bases). The V end lost 3 bases, the J end lost 3 bases, and 12 bases lay between the germline ends. The CDR3 sequence is 14 residues long. The germline gives CDR1 MDHEN, CDR2 SYDVKM. For the CDR3, the DNA is TGTGCCAGCAGTTTTGTTGACGGACACTACGAGCAGTACTTC. The encoded protein is CASSFVDGHYEQYF.

This CDR3 is CASSGIAGVSETQYF. CDR3 nucleotide sequence: TGTGCCAGTAGTGGAATAGCGGGAGTATCGGAGACCCAGTACTTC. The chain combines TRBV19 with TRBJ2-5; the match to TRBD2 covers 9 bases. With V trimmed by 5 bases and J by 5 bases, 9 bases remained unmatched. The CDR3 contains 15 residues. Germline V gives CDR1 LNHDA, CDR2 SQIVND (reference sequence).

This clonotype occurred many times. The chain has TRBV20-1 and TRBJ1-1; D uncertain. V lost 3 bases to trimming and J lost 5 bases, with 4 bases between them. Germline CDR1 reads DFQATT; CDR2 reads SNEGSKA (reference sequence). The CDR3 has 10 residues. The chain's CDR3 is CSARGTEAFF. As DNA, the CDR3 is TGCAGTGCTAGGGGGACTGAAGCTTTCTTT.

This clonotype was counted at least ten times. The chain uses TRBV5-1 and TRBJ2-1, with 10 bases fitting TRBD2. Trimming cost V 0 bases and J 5 bases; bases outside gene matches: 2. The V gene's germline CDR1 is SGHRS and CDR2 YFSETQ. This CDR3 contains 15 residues. This CDR3 is CASSLELAGDNEQFF. The CDR3 region has the DNA TGCGCCAGCAGCTTGGAGCTAGCGGGGGACAATGAGCAGTTCTTC.

This clonotype has a count of ten or more. An end of the junction differs from the germline gene, which may be a read error. The chain is built from TRBV5-1 and TRBJ2-3; perhaps TRBD2 as D (6 bases). The CDR3 extends over 13 amino acids. Germline V gives CDR1 SGHRS, CDR2 YFSETQ. CDR3 in DNA: TGTGCCAGCAGCTTCGGGAGATCGGATACGCAGTATTTT. Protein sequence: CASSFGRSDTQYF.

This clonotype has at least ten counts. The CDR3 here is CSARDVSLVSGANVLTF. The CDR3 DNA is TGCAGTGCTAGAGACGTGTCGTTAGTCTCTGGGGCCAACGTCCTGACTTTC. The chain has TRBV20-1 and TRBJ2-6; D not resolved. Germline CDR1 is DFQATT and CDR2 is SNEGSKA (reference sequence). Trimming stripped 0 bases from V and 0 bases from J, with 12 bases between. CDR3 length equals 17 residues.

Ten or more counts support this clonotype. The chain carries TRBV20-1 and TRBJ1-1; tentative D call: TRBD1 (5 bases). The CDR3 loop spans 16 amino acids. V was cut by 0 bases and J by 1 base, with 15 bases left in between. The germline gives CDR1 DFQATT, CDR2 SNEGSKA (reference sequence). The DNA for the CDR3 is TGCAGTGCTAGAGATCCTGGGCAGGGCACGAACACTGAAGCTTTCTTT. Protein sequence: CSARDPGQGTNTEAFF.

This clonotype was detected many times. This sequence joins TRBV2 and TRBJ2-5; D unresolved. Germline loops: CDR1 SNHLY, CDR2 FYNNEI. Trimming took 8 bases from V and 1 from J, leaving 5 bases between them. This CDR3 region has 11 residues. This chain's CDR3 is CASALQETQYF. CDR3 in DNA: TGTGCCAGCGCCCTCCAAGAGACCCAGTACTTC.

This clonotype showed up just a few times. This sequence joins TRBV5-1 and TRBJ1-5; 9 bases match TRBD1. The V segment lost 4 bases and the J segment 7 bases; nucleotides outside the gene matches: 9. From germline, CDR1 is SGHRS and CDR2 YFSETQ. The CDR3 is 15 residues long. Here the CDR3 reads CASSPGTGREQPQHF. CDR3 DNA sequence: TGCGCCAGCAGCCCCGGGACAGGGCGGGAACAGCCCCAGCATTTT.

The chain has TRBV4-3 and TRBJ2-1; 10 bases align to TRBD2. CDR3 size: 17 residues. V was clipped by 4 bases and J by 0 bases; unmatched bases: 6. Germline V gene sequence: CDR1 LGHNA, CDR2 YSLEER. The CDR3 here is CASSLGTSVSSYNEQFF. CDR3 bases: TGCGCCAGCAGCCTAGGGACTAGCGTGAGCTCCTACAATGAGCAGTTCTTC.

This clonotype was recorded at least ten times. The chain combines TRBV28 with TRBJ1-6; D gene ambiguous. Germline V CDR1 and CDR2: MDHEN, SYDVKM. The CDR3 is made up of 13 amino acids. Trimming removed 5 bases from V and 14 bases from J, with 16 bases in between. The CDR3 DNA reads TGTGCCAGCAGTCCGACGGGAAGTAGGTCCCTCCACTTT. Its translation is CASSPTGSRSLHF.

This clonotype was detected a few times. This chain uses TRBV11-2 with TRBJ2-1; 10 nucleotides line up with TRBD2. J gave up 9 bases and V 6 bases, and 17 bases lay outside the gene matches. This CDR3 is built from 17 residues. Germline CDR1 is SGHAT and CDR2 is FQNNGV. This CDR3 reads CASRRTFSGRALSEQFF. The CDR3, as DNA: TGTGCCAGCAGACGCACCTTCAGCGGGAGGGCCCTGAGTGAGCAGTTCTTC.

This clonotype was seen repeatedly, ten times or more. The V gene is TRBV24-1, the J gene TRBJ2-1, with 7 bases identical to TRBD2. Unmatched junction bases numbered 8, after V lost 4 bases and J lost 0 bases. CDR1 is KGHDR, CDR2 SFDVKD, per germline. This CDR3 comprises 17 residues. CDR3 sequence reads: CATSDQTGLRSYNEQFF. In DNA form, the CDR3 reads TGTGCCACCAGTGACCAGACGGGACTACGCTCCTACAATGAGCAGTTCTTC.

The chain employs TRBV20-1 and TRBJ2-1, with TRBD2 matching over 10 bases. CDR1 and CDR2 from the germline V gene are DFQATT and SNEGSKA (reference sequence). V shed 0 bases and J 10 bases; nucleotides not matched to a gene: 12. This CDR3 is built from 16 residues. CDR3 nucleotide sequence: TGCAGTGCTAGAGATATAGCGGGAGGTCGCGCTAAGGAGCAGTTCTTC. Encoded protein: CSARDIAGGRAKEQFF.

V gene TRBV30 combines with J gene TRBJ1-1; D perhaps matches TRBD1 (5 bases). V was clipped by 0 bases and J by 4 bases, with 9 bases between them. Germline V gene data show CDR1 as GTSNPN and CDR2 as SVGIG (reference sequence). The CDR3 consists of 13 residues. CDR3 sequence reads: CAWSVAGSTEAFF. As DNA, the CDR3 is TGTGCCTGGAGTGTTGCAGGGTCCACTGAAGCTTTCTTT.